Following are 9 T cell receptor beta chains from one sample sequenced in a study of graft-versus-host responses after intestinal transplantation. The data were produced by immunoSEQ multiplex PCR, yet TCRdb's version contains in-frame clones alone and is incomplete. This table has more than 65,000 clones, 85% to 95% appearing once. These receptors have no known antigen. The sample was unstimulated CD8+ T cells sorted from spleen or lymph node cells, taken before intestinal transplant. The receptors here all came from a human donor who received an intestinal transplant.

The chain couples TRBV14 to TRBJ2-7; tentatively, D is TRBD1 (6 bases). Germline loops: CDR1 SGHDN, CDR2 FVKESK. V gave up 3 bases and J gave up 2 bases, with 14 bases separating them. The CDR3 totals 15 residues. For the CDR3, the DNA is TGTGCCAGCAGCCATCGGGACCCAGGGGCCTACGAGCAGTACTTC. Its protein is CASSHRDPGAYEQYF.

Comment on this clone: Relative to the germline gene, one junction end is altered; a read error may explain this. The V and J genes are TRBV27 and TRBJ2-1; perhaps TRBD1 as D (7 bases). CDR3 length equals 16 residues. The germline CDR1 and CDR2 sequences are MNHEY and SMNVEV (reference sequence). CDR3 sequence (DNA): TGTGCCAGCAGTTCCTCTGGTCAGGGGGGTTACAATGAGCGGTTCTTC. Encoded protein: CASSSSGQGGYNERFF.

This chain connects TRBV28 to TRBJ2-7; a weak D match, TRBD2 (6 bases). From germline, CDR1 is MDHEN and CDR2 SYDVKM. The CDR3 runs 15 residues. The ends were cut back, 2 bases at V and 3 bases at J, with 14 bases in the middle. In DNA form, the CDR3 reads TGTGCCAGCAGTTTAGGTAGTAGCGGAAACTACGAGCAGTACTTC. This gives the protein CASSLGSSGNYEQYF.

This CDR3 reads CASSVGGGGEQFF. For the CDR3, the DNA is TGTGCCAGCAGCGTAGGAGGGGGTGGTGAGCAGTTCTTC. The rearrangement links TRBV9 to TRBJ2-1; maybe TRBD1 (6 bases). Germline V gene lookup returns CDR1 SGDLS and CDR2 YYNGEE. This CDR3 spans 13 amino acids. Trimming pared 0 bases from V and 9 bases from J, leaving 10 bases between.

The genes are TRBV7-6 and TRBJ2-5, with 9 bases lining up with TRBD1. The J call is uncertain, as TRBJ2-7 better fits the DNA end. CDR3 length: 15 amino acids. In germline, CDR1 is SGHVS, CDR2 FNYEAQ. CDR3 in DNA: TGTGCCAGCAGCTCCGGGACAGGGAGCTCCTACGAGCAGTACTTC. It specifies CASSSGTGSSYEQYF.

In its sample, this clone was seen once. The chain joins TRBV28 to TRBJ2-3; 11 nucleotides line up with TRBD2. The CDR3 covers 18 residues. V was pared by 3 bases and J by 6 bases, with 14 bases of the junction left unmatched. Germline CDR1 reads MDHEN; CDR2 reads SYDVKM. The DNA of the CDR3 is TGTGCCAGCAGTTTCCTACTAGCGGGAGATAATGGCCTCGATACGCAGTATTTT. Protein: CASSFLLAGDNGLDTQYF.

The chain is built from TRBV11-2 and TRBJ2-6, with D possibly matching TRBD2 (6 bases). The germline V gene has CDR1 SGHAT and CDR2 FQNNGV. Trimming cost V 1 base and J 0 bases, with 7 bases left between them. This CDR3 spans 16 amino acids. The CDR3 nucleotides are TGTGCCAGCAGCTTAGCGCGGGGCTCTGGGGCCAACGTCCTGACTTTC. Protein sequence: CASSLARGSGANVLTF.

The chain carries TRBV6-1 and TRBJ2-1, with D perhaps matching TRBD2 (6 bases). Trimming removed 3 bases from V and 9 bases from J, with 9 bases in between. The germline V gene has CDR1 MNHNS and CDR2 SASEGT. The CDR3 is 12 amino acids. CDR3 coding DNA: TGTGCCAGCAGTGAGGGGGACTTTGAGCAGTTCTTC. Its protein is CASSEGDFEQFF.

The count of this clone is one. The chain joins TRBV10-1 to TRBJ2-4; 11 nucleotides match TRBD1. V gave up 0 bases and J gave up 8 bases; unmatched junction bases: 6. This CDR3 spans 16 amino acids. Germline V gene sequence: CDR1 WNHNN, CDR2 SYGVQD (reference sequence). CDR3 sequence reads: CASSESGTGGSDIQYF. In DNA form, the CDR3 reads TGCGCCAGCAGTGAGTCGGGGACAGGGGGTTCGGACATTCAGTACTTC.